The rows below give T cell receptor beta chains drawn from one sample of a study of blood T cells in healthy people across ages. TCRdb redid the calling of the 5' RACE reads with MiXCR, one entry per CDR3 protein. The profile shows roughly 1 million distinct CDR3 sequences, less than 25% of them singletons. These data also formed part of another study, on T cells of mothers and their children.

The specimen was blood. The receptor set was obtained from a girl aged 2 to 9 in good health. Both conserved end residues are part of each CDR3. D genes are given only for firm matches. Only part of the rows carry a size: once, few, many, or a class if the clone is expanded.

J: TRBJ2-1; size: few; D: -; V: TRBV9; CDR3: CASSVAPGGRDETNEQFF; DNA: TGTGCCAGCAGCGTAGCTCCAGGGGGGCGGGACGAGACCAATGAGCAGTTCTTC
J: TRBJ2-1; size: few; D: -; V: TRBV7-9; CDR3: CASSLPRYAQFF; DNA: TGTGCCAGCAGCCTACCACGCTACGCCCAGTTCTTC
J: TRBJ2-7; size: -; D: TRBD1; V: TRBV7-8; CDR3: CASSLAGTEYTYEQYF; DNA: TGTGCCAGCAGCTTAGCCGGGACAGAATATACCTACGAGCAGTACTTC
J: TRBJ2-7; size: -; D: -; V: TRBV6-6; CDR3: CASSYGQQEYF; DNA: TGTGCCAGCAGTTACGGGCAGCAAGAGTACTTC
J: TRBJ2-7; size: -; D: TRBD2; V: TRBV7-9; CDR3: CASSSRAGLAGASEHEQYF; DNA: TGTGCCAGCAGCTCCCGAGCTGGACTAGCGGGGGCCTCGGAGCACGAGCAGTACTTC
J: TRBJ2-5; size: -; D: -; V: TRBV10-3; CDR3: CAISASEGETQYF; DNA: TGTGCCATCAGTGCCTCAGAAGGTGAGACCCAGTACTTC
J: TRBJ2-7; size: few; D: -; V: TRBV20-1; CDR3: CSASARGRRFEQYF; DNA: TGCAGTGCTAGTGCCAGGGGCCGGCGGTTCGAGCAGTACTTC
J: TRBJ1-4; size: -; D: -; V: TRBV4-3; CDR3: CASSQEPGSNEKLFF; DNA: TGCGCCAGCAGCCAAGAGCCCGGGTCTAATGAAAAACTGTTTTTT
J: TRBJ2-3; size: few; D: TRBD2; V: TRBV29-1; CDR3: CSAGLAGPSKPSTDTQYF; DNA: TGCAGCGCCGGACTAGCGGGGCCAAGTAAACCTAGCACAGATACGCAGTATTTT
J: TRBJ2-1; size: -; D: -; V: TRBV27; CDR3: CASSDPGASVNEQFF; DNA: TGTGCCAGCAGCGATCCCGGGGCTAGCGTAAACGAGCAGTTCTTC
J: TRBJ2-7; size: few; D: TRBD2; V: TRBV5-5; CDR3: CASSLDLAEAYEQYF; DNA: TGTGCCAGCAGCTTGGATCTAGCGGAGGCCTACGAGCAGTACTTC
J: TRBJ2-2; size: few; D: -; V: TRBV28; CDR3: CASSLGLAGELFF; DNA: TGTGCCAGCAGTTTAGGGTTGGCCGGGGAGCTGTTTTTT
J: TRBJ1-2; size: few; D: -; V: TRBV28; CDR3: CASSFGENYGYTF; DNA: TGTGCCAGCAGTTTCGGGGAGAACTATGGCTACACCTTC
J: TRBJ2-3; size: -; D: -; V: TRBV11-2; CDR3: CASSPPGSFTDTQYF; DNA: TGTGCCAGCAGCCCCCCAGGGTCATTTACAGATACGCAGTATTTT
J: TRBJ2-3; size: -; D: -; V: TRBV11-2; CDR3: CASSLGVPVTDTQYF; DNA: TGTGCCAGCAGCTTAGGGGTGCCCGTGACAGATACGCAGTATTTT
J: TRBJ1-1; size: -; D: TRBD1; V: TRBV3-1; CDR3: CASSQDEGTDNFF; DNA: TGTGCCAGCAGCCAAGATGAGGGGACAGACAATTTCTTT
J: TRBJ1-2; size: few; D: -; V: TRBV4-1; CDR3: CASSPRDVTDFGGYTF; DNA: TGCGCCAGCAGCCCCCGGGACGTTACGGACTTTGGTGGCTACACCTTC
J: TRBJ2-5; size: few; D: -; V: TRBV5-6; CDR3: CASSFQGRPKETQHF; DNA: TGTGCCAGCAGCTTTCAAGGGAGGCCCAAAGAGACCCAGCACTTC
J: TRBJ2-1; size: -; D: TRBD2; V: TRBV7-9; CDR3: CASSSDSGLAGGYNEQFF; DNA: TGTGCCAGCAGCTCAGACTCGGGACTAGCGGGAGGTTACAATGAGCAGTTCTTC
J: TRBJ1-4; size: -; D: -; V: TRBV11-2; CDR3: CASSLDGQARNEKLFF; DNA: TGTGCCAGCAGCTTAGATGGCCAAGCACGTAATGAAAAACTGTTTTTT
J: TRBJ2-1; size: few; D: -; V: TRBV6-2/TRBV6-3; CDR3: CASGRRGQFF; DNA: TGTGCCAGCGGAAGGAGAGGCCAGTTCTTC
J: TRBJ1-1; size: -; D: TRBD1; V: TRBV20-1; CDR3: CSARDPGQGHTEAFF; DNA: TGCAGTGCTAGAGATCCGGGACAGGGACACACTGAAGCTTTCTTT
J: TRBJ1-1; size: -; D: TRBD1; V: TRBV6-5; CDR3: CASSYSRGPTFF; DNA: TGTGCCAGCAGTTACTCCAGGGGGCCGACTTTCTTT
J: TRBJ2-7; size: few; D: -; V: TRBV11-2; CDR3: CASSLGQGGFEQYF; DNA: TGTGCCAGCAGCTTAGGACAGGGAGGTTTCGAGCAGTACTTC
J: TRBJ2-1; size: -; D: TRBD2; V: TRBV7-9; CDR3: CASSLSSGGWSEQFF; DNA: TGTGCCAGCAGCTTATCTAGCGGGGGTTGGAGTGAGCAGTTCTTC
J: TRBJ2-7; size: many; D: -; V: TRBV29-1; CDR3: CSGAYKGASYEQYF; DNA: TGCAGCGGGGCTTACAAGGGTGCCTCCTACGAGCAGTACTTC
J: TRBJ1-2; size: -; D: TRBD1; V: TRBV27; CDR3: CASSFSGTGRYGYTF; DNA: TGTGCCAGCAGTTTTTCCGGGACAGGTCGCTATGGCTACACCTTC
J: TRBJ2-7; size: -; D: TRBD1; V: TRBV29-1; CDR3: CSVEGTLGQGANYEQYF; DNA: TGCAGCGTTGAAGGAACTCTGGGACAGGGGGCGAACTACGAGCAGTACTTC
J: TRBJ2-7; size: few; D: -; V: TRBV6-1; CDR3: CASSAGLPRSYEQYF; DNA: TGTGCCAGCAGTGCTGGACTTCCTCGCTCCTACGAGCAGTACTTC
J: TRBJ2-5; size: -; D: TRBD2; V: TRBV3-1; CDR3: CASSQDGGGFETQYF; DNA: TGTGCCAGCAGCCAAGATGGGGGGGGGTTTGAGACCCAGTACTTC
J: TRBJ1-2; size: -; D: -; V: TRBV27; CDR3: CASSLRGPNYGYTF; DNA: TGTGCCAGCAGTTTGAGGGGCCCTAACTATGGCTACACCTTC
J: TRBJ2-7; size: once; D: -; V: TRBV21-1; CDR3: CASSPRGREQSF; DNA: TGTGCCAGCAGCCCCCGGGGTAGGGAGCAGTCCTTC
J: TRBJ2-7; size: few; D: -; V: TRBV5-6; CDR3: CASSFAHEQYF; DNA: TGTGCCAGCAGCTTTGCCCACGAGCAGTACTTC
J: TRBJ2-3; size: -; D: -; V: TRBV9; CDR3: CASSVGGHTDTQYF; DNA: TGTGCCAGCAGTGTCGGGGGACACACAGATACGCAGTATTTT
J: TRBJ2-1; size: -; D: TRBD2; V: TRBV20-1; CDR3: CSARDPQTSIHNEQFF; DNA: TGCAGTGCTAGAGATCCGCAGACTAGCATTCACAATGAGCAGTTCTTC
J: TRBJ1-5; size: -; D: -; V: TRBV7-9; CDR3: CASSPDYRDDQPQHF; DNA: TGTGCCAGCAGCCCGGACTACAGGGACGATCAGCCCCAGCATTTT
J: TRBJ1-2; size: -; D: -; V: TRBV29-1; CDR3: CSVETPFDVPNYGYTF; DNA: TGCAGCGTTGAAACCCCCTTCGATGTTCCTAACTATGGCTACACCTTC
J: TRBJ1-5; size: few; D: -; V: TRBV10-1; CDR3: CASSTGYNQPQHF; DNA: TGCGCCAGCAGTACGGGGTACAATCAGCCCCAGCATTTT
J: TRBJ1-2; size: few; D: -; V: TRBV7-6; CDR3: CASSLDVRGYGGTF; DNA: TGTGCCAGCAGCTTAGATGTGCGGGGGTATGGAGGCACCTTC
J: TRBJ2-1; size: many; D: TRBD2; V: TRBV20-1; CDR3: CSARDHSSGRFDEQFF; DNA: TGCAGTGCTAGAGATCACAGCAGCGGGAGGTTCGATGAGCAGTTCTTC
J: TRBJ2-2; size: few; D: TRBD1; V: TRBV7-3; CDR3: CASSSGTVSGELFF; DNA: TGTGCCAGCAGCTCCGGGACAGTGTCCGGGGAGCTGTTTTTT
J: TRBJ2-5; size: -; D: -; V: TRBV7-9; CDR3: CASSSRTDPGTQYF; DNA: TGTGCCAGCAGCTCCCGGACCGACCCTGGGACCCAGTACTTC
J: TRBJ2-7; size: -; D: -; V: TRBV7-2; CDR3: CASSQTGTGFYEQYF; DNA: TGTGCCAGCAGCCAAACCGGGACGGGTTTCTACGAGCAGTACTTC
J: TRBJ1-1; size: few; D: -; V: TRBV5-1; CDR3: CASSLGLRELEAFF; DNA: TGCGCCAGCAGCTTGGGCCTAAGGGAACTTGAAGCTTTCTTT
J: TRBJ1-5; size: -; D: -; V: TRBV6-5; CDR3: CASSYGPYSNQPQHF; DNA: TGTGCCAGCAGTTACGGGCCTTATAGCAATCAGCCCCAGCATTTT
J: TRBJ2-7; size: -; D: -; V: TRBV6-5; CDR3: CASSYSRTEQYF; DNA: TGTGCCAGCAGTTACTCGCGAACCGAGCAGTACTTC
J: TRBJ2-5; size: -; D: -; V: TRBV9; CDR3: CASSVVPGRGQETQYF; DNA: TGTGCCAGCAGCGTAGTACCGGGGCGAGGACAAGAGACCCAGTACTTC
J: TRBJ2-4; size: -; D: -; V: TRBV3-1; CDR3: CASSQDDSLAKNIQYF; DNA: TGTGCCAGCAGCCAAGACGACAGCCTAGCCAAAAACATTCAGTACTTC
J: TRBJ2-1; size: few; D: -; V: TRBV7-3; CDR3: CASSLILRDDEQFF; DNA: TGTGCCAGCAGCTTAATCCTCCGGGACGATGAGCAGTTCTTC
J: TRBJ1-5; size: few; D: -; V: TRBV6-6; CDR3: CASSYRGTNFNQPQHF; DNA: TGTGCCAGCAGTTACAGAGGGACAAACTTTAATCAGCCCCAGCATTTT
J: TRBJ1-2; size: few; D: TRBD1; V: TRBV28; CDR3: CASSPLTGGHYGYTF; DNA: TGTGCCAGCAGTCCCTTGACAGGGGGTCACTATGGCTACACCTTC
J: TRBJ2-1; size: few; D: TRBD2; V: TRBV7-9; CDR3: CATARREWGEQFF; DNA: TGTGCCACCGCCCGGCGGGAGTGGGGGGAGCAGTTCTTC
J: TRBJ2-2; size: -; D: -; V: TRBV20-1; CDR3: CSARAGAGELFF; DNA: TGCAGTGCTAGGGCCGGGGCCGGGGAGCTGTTTTTT
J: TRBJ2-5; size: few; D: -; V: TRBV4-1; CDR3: CASSQAGTRQETQYF; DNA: TGCGCCAGCAGCCAGGCCGGGACGCGGCAAGAGACCCAGTACTTC